This is a list of T cell receptor beta chains from one sample in a study of blood T cell repertoires in COVID-19. TCRdb's table, derived via immunoSEQ multiplex PCR, lists solely in-frame clones and lacks some. Altogether fewer than 250,000 clones are present, about 76% being singletons, with the ten largest covering 8% to 9%. Sequenced input: PBMCs or T cells enriched from blood (not recorded which). These receptors came from a woman aged 50 to 60 with acute COVID-19. The CDR3 runs from the conserved cysteine through the conserved F or W. A D gene is named only where the DNA matches it firmly. Clone size is shown for a subset of rows, as once, few, many or a class of expanded clone.

cdr3_aa cdr3_nt j_call d_call clone_size v_call
CASSMDRGRETQYF TGTGCCAGTAGTATGGACAGGGGGCGTGAGACCCAGTACTTC TRBJ2-5 TRBD1 NA TRBV19
CASSNSPVEQFF TGTGCCAGCAGCAATAGTCCGGTTGAGCAGTTCTTC TRBJ2-1 NA NA TRBV7-2
CASSWVAGASNNEQFF TGTGCCAGCAGCTGGGTAGCGGGTGCCTCAAACAATGAGCAGTTCTTC TRBJ2-1 TRBD2 NA TRBV7-9
CASSPGLSTDTQYF TGTGCCAGCAGTCCGGGACTTAGCACAGATACGCAGTATTTT TRBJ2-3 NA NA TRBV7-2
CASSLPGGSADTQYF TGTGCCAGCAGCCTCCCTGGCGGGAGTGCAGATACGCAGTATTTT TRBJ2-3 TRBD2 NA TRBV5-4
CASSSGTGSKLGTGELFF TGTGCTAGCAGCTCCGGGACAGGGTCGAAGTTAGGCACCGGGGAGCTGTTTTTT TRBJ2-2 TRBD1 NA TRBV7-7
CASTGQPNTEAFF TGTGCCAGTACTGGACAGCCGAACACTGAAGCTTTCTTT TRBJ1-1 NA NA TRBV19
CASSLAQGTEKLFF TGTGCCAGCAGCCTCGCGCAGGGTACGGAAAAACTGTTTTTT TRBJ1-4 NA NA TRBV6-5
CATSIYSGGASEQFF TGTGCCACCAGCATTTATAGCGGGGGGGCAAGTGAGCAGTTCTTC TRBJ2-1 TRBD2 once TRBV24-1
CASSLGGQGAQGNQPQHF TGTGCCAGCAGCTTAGGGGGACAGGGGGCGCAAGGCAATCAGCCCCAGCATTTT TRBJ1-5 TRBD1 NA TRBV11-2
CASSHRTGVISPLHF TGTGCCAGCAGTCACAGGACAGGGGTGATTTCACCCCTCCACTTT TRBJ1-6 TRBD1 NA TRBV6-2/TRBV6-3
CASSPTSGYQETQYF TGTGCCAGCAGCCCAACTAGCGGGTACCAAGAGACCCAGTACTTC TRBJ2-5 TRBD2 NA TRBV14
CASSSRGRGTGELFF TGTGCCAGCAGTTCCAGGGGGCGCGGGACCGGGGAGCTGTTTTTT TRBJ2-2 TRBD1 NA TRBV27
CASSWDRLTDTQYF TGTGCCAGCAGCTGGGACAGACTCACAGATACGCAGTATTTT TRBJ2-3 TRBD1 NA TRBV11-3
CASSLVQGHNSPLHF TGTGCCAGCAGCTTGGTCCAGGGTCATAATTCACCCCTCCACTTT TRBJ1-6 NA NA TRBV5-5
CATSSKHREKLFF TGTGCCACCAGTTCAAAACACAGAGAAAAACTGTTTTTT TRBJ1-4 NA NA TRBV24-1
CASSYTGAYTGELFF TGTGCCAGCAGCTATACAGGGGCGTACACCGGGGAGCTGTTTTTT TRBJ2-2 TRBD1 NA TRBV7-6
CASSFGTGGPNGPQHF TGTGCCAGCAGTTTCGGGACAGGGGGCCCCAATGGGCCCCAGCATTTT TRBJ1-5 TRBD1 NA TRBV6-2/TRBV6-3
CASSPGLVYTDTQYF TGTGCCAGCAGCCCCGGACTAGTTTACACAGATACGCAGTATTTT TRBJ2-3 TRBD2 NA TRBV7-2
CASSLDPNKNIQYF TGTGCCAGCAGCTTAGACCCAAACAAAAACATTCAGTACTTC TRBJ2-4 NA NA TRBV11-2
CASSYGGLAGSSYEQYF TGTGCCAGCAGTTACGGGGGACTAGCGGGATCATCCTACGAGCAGTACTTC TRBJ2-7 TRBD2 NA TRBV6-2/TRBV6-3
CASSLVKNTGELFF TGTGCCAGCAGCTTAGTCAAGAACACCGGGGAGCTGTTTTTT TRBJ2-2 NA NA TRBV7-2
CATVDRVHDTQYF TGTGCCACCGTGGACAGGGTTCATGATACGCAGTATTTT TRBJ2-3 TRBD1 NA TRBV28
CASSSGERSGANVLTF TGTGCCAGCAGTTCGGGGGAGCGCTCTGGGGCCAACGTCCTGACTTTC TRBJ2-6 NA NA TRBV28
CASSLRGTSEAFF TGTGCCAGCAGTTTACGGGGTACGTCTGAAGCTTTCTTT TRBJ1-1 NA NA TRBV28
CSVPGQETQYF TGCAGTGTTCCGGGCCAAGAGACCCAGTACTTC TRBJ2-5 NA few TRBV20-1
CASSDAPGTALYF TGTGCCAGCAGCGATGCTCCCGGGACAGCCTTATATTTT TRBJ1-3 TRBD1 once TRBV7-2
CASGEREGEQFF TGTGCCAGCGGGGAGCGGGAGGGGGAGCAGTTCTTC TRBJ2-1 TRBD2 few TRBV7-9
CASRPQGVIPNEQFF TGTGCCAGCAGGCCACAGGGAGTAATACCCAATGAGCAGTTCTTC TRBJ2-1 NA once TRBV28
CASSPRSGTGSGNTIYF TGTGCCAGCTCACCGCGCAGTGGAACGGGGTCTGGAAACACCATATATTTT TRBJ1-3 NA NA TRBV18
CASSGTSGGKETQYF TGTGCCAGTAGCGGGACTAGCGGGGGCAAAGAGACCCAGTACTTC TRBJ2-5 TRBD2 once TRBV19
CASSPVKAIQETQYF TGTGCCAGCTCACCAGTTAAGGCTATACAGGAGACCCAGTACTTC TRBJ2-5 NA NA TRBV18
CASSLTTGGANEQFF TGTGCCAGCTCACTCACTACAGGTGGGGCCAATGAGCAGTTCTTC TRBJ2-1 NA NA TRBV18
CATWTGGAGQPQHF TGTGCCACGTGGACAGGGGGGGCGGGTCAGCCCCAGCATTTT TRBJ1-5 TRBD1 NA TRBV10-3
CASSLDDRVNTEAFF TGCGCCAGCAGCTTGGACGACAGGGTGAACACTGAAGCTTTCTTT TRBJ1-1 TRBD1 NA TRBV5-1
CASSLVAGGLEQFF TGCGCCAGCAGCTTGGTGGCAGGGGGGTTGGAGCAGTTCTTC TRBJ2-1 NA NA TRBV5-1
CASSLAGTGSYNEQFF TGTGCCAGCAGCTTAGCAGGGACAGGGTCCTACAATGAGCAGTTCTTC TRBJ2-1 TRBD1 NA TRBV7-9